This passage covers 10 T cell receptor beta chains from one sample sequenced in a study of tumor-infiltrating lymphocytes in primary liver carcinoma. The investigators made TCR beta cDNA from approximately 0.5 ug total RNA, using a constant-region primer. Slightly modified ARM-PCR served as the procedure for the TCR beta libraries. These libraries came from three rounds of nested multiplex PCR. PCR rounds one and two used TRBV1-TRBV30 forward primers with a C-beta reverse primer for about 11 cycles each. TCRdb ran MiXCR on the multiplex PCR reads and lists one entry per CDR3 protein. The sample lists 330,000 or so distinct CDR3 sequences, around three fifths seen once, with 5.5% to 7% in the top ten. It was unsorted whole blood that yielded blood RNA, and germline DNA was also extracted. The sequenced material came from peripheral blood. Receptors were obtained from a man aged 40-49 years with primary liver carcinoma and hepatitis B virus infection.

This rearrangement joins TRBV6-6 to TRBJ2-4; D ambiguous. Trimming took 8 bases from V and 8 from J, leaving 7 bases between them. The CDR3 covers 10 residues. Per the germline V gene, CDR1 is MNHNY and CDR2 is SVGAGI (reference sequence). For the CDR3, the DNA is TGTGCCAGCGGATCTGACATTCAGTACTTC. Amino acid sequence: CASGSDIQYF.

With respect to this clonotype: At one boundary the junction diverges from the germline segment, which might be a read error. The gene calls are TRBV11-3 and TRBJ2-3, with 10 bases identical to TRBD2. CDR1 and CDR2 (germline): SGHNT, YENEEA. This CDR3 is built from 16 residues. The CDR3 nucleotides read TGTGCCTGCAGCTCCGGGACTAGCGTGAGCACAGATACGCAGTATTTT. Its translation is CACSSGTSVSTDTQYF.

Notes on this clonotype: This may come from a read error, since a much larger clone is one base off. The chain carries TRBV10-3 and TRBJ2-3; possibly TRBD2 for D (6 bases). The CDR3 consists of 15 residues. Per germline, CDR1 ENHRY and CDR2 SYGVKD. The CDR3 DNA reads TGTGCCACCAGTGTACGCGGGGCTATCACAGATACGCAGTATTTT. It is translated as CATSVRGAITDTQYF.

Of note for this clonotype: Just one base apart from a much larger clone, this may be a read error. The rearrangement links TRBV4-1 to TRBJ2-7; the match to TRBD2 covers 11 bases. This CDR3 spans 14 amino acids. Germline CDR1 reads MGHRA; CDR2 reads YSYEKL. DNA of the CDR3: TGCGTCAGCAGCCAAGGGACTAGCGGCTACGAGCAGTACTTC. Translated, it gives CVSSQGTSGYEQYF.

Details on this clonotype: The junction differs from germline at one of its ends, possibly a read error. The chain's CDR3 is CASSLDGNTEALF. CDR3 DNA sequence: TGCGCCAGCAGCTTGGATGGTAACACTGAAGCTCTCTTT. This chain joins TRBV5-1 and TRBJ1-1; D call uncertain. Looked up from germline, CDR1 is SGHRS and CDR2 is YFSETQ. There are 13 residues in the CDR3.

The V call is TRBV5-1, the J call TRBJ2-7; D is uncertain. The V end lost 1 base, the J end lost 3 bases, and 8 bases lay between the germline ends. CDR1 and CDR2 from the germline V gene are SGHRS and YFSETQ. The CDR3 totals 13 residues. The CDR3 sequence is CASSLNTNYEQYF. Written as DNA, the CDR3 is TGCGCCAGCAGCTTGAATACGAACTACGAGCAGTACTTC.

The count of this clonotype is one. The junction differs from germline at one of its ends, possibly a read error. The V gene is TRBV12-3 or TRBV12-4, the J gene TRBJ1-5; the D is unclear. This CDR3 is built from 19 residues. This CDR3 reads CTSSSSPAWWVGSNQPQHF. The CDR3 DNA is TGTACCAGCAGTTCTAGTCCCGCCTGGTGGGTGGGAAGCAATCAGCCCCAGCATTTT.

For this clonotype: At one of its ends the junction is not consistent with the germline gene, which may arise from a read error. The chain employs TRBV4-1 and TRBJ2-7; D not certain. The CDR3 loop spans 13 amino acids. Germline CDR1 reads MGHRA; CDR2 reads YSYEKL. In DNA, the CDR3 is TGCACCAGCAGCAAAAGGCCCCTTGGGGAGCAGTACTTC. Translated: CTSSKRPLGEQYF.

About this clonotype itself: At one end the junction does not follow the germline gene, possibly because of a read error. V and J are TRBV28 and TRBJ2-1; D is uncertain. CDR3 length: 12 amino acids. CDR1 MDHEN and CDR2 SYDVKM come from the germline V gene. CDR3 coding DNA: TGTGCCAGCATATCTTCCTTCAATGAACAGTTCTTC. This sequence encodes CASISSFNEQFF.

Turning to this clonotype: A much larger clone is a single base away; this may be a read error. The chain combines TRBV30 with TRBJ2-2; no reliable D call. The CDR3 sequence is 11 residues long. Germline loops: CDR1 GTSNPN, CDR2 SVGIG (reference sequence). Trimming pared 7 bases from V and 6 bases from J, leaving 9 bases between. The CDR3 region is CAFDWPGELFF. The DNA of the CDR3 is TGTGCCTTCGACTGGCCCGGGGAGCTGTTTTTT.